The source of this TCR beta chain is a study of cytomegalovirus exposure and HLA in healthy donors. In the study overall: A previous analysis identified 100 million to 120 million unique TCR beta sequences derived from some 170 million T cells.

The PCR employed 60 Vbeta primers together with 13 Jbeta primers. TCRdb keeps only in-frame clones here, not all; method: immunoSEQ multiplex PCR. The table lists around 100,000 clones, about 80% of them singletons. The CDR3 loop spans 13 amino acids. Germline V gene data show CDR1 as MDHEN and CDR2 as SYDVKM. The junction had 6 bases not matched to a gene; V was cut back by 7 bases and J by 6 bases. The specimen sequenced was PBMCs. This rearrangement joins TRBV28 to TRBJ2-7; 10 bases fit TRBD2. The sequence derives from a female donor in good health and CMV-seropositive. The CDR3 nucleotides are TGTGCCAGCACCCCCGGGACTAGCGTCGAGCAGTACTTC. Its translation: CASTPGTSVEQYF. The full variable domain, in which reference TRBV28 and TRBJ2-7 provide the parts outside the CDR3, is DVKVTQSSRYLVKRTGEKVFLECVQDMDHENMFWYRQDPGLGLRLIYFSYDVKMKEKGDIPEGYSVSREKKERFSLILESASTNQTSMYLCASTPGTSVEQYFGPGTRLTVT.